A selection of T cell receptor beta chains follows, all from one sample in a study of Ad26.COV2.S vaccination and SARS-CoV-2 variants. TCRdb's table, derived via immunoSEQ multiplex PCR, lists solely in-frame clones and lacks some. The repertoire includes 240,000 or so clones, around nine tenths of them detected once, and 9.5% to 12% sits in the top ten. Sequenced here: peripheral blood, sampled in a trial of Ad26.COV2.S vaccine versus placebo. These receptors all come from a person between 18 and 59 years old who received the Ad26.COV2.S COVID-19 vaccine or a placebo. Both conserved end residues are part of each CDR3. D genes are given only for firm matches. The size of a clone is reported for some rows only, either as once, few or many, or as a class for expanded clones.

TRBD1,TRBV5-1,NA,TRBJ2-6,CASSLETGKANVLTF,TGCGCCAGCAGCTTGGAGACAGGGAAAGCCAACGTCCTGACTTTC
TRBD1,TRBV15,NA,TRBJ2-2,CATSRGAKPDRGNKWELFF,TGTGCCACCAGCAGAGGAGCCAAGCCTGACAGGGGGAATAAGTGGGAGCTGTTTTTT
TRBD1,TRBV12-3/TRBV12-4,NA,TRBJ2-5,CASSRDRKETQYF,TGTGCCAGCAGTCGGGACAGAAAAGAGACCCAGTACTTC
TRBD1,TRBV27,NA,TRBJ2-3,CASSLSGGRDTQYF,TGTGCCAGCAGTTTATCAGGGGGCAGGGATACGCAGTATTTT
TRBD1,TRBV30,once,TRBJ2-7,CAWSLTGPYEQYF,TGTGCCTGGAGTCTGACAGGGCCCTACGAGCAGTACTTC
NA,TRBV20-1,NA,TRBJ1-5,CSASLAGWFRDAGGAQHF,TGCAGTGCTAGTCTGGCAGGGTGGTTTAGGGACGCCGGGGGGGCCCAGCATTTT
NA,TRBV12-3/TRBV12-4,NA,TRBJ1-1,CASSLKGRTEAFF,TGTGCCAGCAGTTTAAAGGGACGCACTGAAGCTTTCTTT
TRBD2,TRBV2,NA,TRBJ2-5,CASSSGMETQYF,TGTGCCAGCTCTAGCGGGATGGAGACCCAGTACTTC
NA,TRBV14,NA,TRBJ1-2,CASSQDGGAYGYTF,TGTGCCAGCAGCCAAGATGGGGGGGCCTATGGCTACACCTTC
TRBD2,TRBV7-2,NA,TRBJ2-1,CASSPGLAGYNEQFF,TGTGCCAGCAGCCCGGGACTAGCGGGATACAATGAGCAGTTCTTC
TRBD2,TRBV7-3,NA,TRBJ2-5,CASSPTGLAETQYF,TGTGCCAGCAGCCCAACCGGACTAGCGGAGACCCAGTACTTC
NA,TRBV6-1,NA,TRBJ2-7,CASSEVVFLLYEQYF,TGTGCCAGCAGTGAAGTGGTGTTTTTGCTCTACGAGCAGTACTTC
TRBD1,TRBV7-2,once,TRBJ2-5,CASSPGTGYQETQYF,TGTGCCAGCAGTCCCGGGACAGGATACCAAGAGACCCAGTACTTC
NA,TRBV5-1,NA,TRBJ1-2,CASSSWPPSGGARYGYTF,TGCGCCAGCAGCTCTTGGCCCCCTTCAGGAGGGGCGCGGTATGGCTACACCTTC
NA,TRBV5-1,NA,TRBJ2-2,CASSFDAQTGELFF,TGCGCCAGCAGCTTCGATGCCCAAACCGGGGAGCTGTTTTTT
NA,TRBV27,NA,TRBJ2-7,CASSQRSYGLPLGYEQYF,TGTGCCAGCAGTCAGCGATCCTACGGCCTCCCCTTGGGGTACGAGCAGTACTTC
NA,TRBV11-3,NA,TRBJ2-3,CASSAGTAGSDTQYF,TGTGCCAGCAGCGCAGGGACGGCGGGGTCAGATACGCAGTATTTT
NA,TRBV10-2,NA,TRBJ1-4,CASSDPGGESEKLFF,TGCGCCAGCAGCGACCCGGGAGGGGAGAGTGAAAAACTGTTTTTT
NA,TRBV18,NA,TRBJ2-5,CASSPTIQETQYF,TGTGCCAGCTCACCAACAATTCAAGAGACCCAGTACTTC
TRBD1,TRBV19,NA,TRBJ1-2,CASRSAQGSYGYTF,TGTGCCAGTAGATCAGCACAGGGGTCGTATGGCTACACCTTC
TRBD1,TRBV7-2,once,TRBJ2-7,CASSSRTGASYEQYF,TGTGCCAGCAGCTCACGAACAGGGGCCTCCTACGAGCAGTACTTC
TRBD1,TRBV9,NA,TRBJ2-5,CASSSRQGFYQETQYF,TGTGCCAGCAGCTCCCGACAGGGGTTTTACCAAGAGACCCAGTACTTC